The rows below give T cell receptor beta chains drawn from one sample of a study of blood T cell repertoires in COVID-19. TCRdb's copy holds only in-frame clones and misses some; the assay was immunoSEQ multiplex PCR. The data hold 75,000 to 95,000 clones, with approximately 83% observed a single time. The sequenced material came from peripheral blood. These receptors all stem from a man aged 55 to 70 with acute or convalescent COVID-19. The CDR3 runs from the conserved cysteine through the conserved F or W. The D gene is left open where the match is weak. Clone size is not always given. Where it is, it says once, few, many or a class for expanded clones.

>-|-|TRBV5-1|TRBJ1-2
CASSLDVAANYGYTF
TGCGCCAGCAGCTTGGACGTGGCGGCTAACTATGGCTACACCTTC
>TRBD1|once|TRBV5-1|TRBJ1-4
CASSPTGGNEKLFF
TGCGCCAGCAGCCCTACAGGGGGCAATGAAAAACTGTTTTTT
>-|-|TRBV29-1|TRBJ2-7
CSVSPRAGGGEQYF
TGCAGCGTTTCCCCCCGGGCAGGGGGAGGCGAGCAGTACTTC
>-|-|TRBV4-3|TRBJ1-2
CASSQEARDYGYTF
TGCGCCAGCAGCCAAGAGGCTCGGGACTATGGCTACACCTTC
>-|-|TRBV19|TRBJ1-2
CASSIPQGAYGYTF
TGTGCCAGTAGTATCCCCCAGGGCGCCTATGGCTACACCTTC
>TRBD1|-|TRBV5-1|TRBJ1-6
CASSFGDRVDNSPLHF
TGCGCCAGCAGCTTTGGAGACAGGGTTGATAATTCACCCCTCCACTTT
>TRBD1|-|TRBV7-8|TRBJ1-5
CASSLLSGQGKQPQHF
TGTGCCAGCAGCCTACTCTCCGGACAGGGTAAGCAGCCCCAGCATTTT
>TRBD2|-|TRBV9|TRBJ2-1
CASSVVLAGGYNEQFF
TGTGCCAGCAGCGTAGTCCTAGCGGGGGGGTACAATGAGCAGTTCTTC
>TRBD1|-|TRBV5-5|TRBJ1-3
CASSYRGSRSGNTIYF
TGTGCCAGCAGCTACAGGGGGTCCCGCTCTGGAAACACCATATATTTT
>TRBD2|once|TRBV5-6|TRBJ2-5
CASSAITSGETQYF
TGTGCCAGCAGCGCAATAACTAGCGGAGAGACCCAGTACTTC
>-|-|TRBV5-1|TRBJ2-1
CASSLSMGLNNEQFF
TGCGCCAGCAGCTTGTCCATGGGGCTTAACAATGAGCAGTTCTTC
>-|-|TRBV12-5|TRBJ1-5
CASGLGQASNQPQHF
TGTGCTAGTGGTTTGGGACAGGCAAGCAATCAGCCCCAGCATTTT
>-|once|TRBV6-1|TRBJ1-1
CASSEWGGTEAFF
TGTGCCAGCAGTGAGTGGGGAGGGACTGAAGCTTTCTTT
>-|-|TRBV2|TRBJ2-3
CASSDTSGYTDTQYF
TGTGCCAGCAGTGATACCAGCGGCTACACAGATACGCAGTATTTT
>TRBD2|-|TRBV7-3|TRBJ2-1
CASSLYSSGGFKQFF
TGTGCCAGCAGCTTATACTCTAGCGGGGGCTTCAAGCAGTTCTTC
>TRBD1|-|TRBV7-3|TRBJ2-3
CASSPRTGSTDTQYF
TGTGCCAGCAGCCCCAGGACAGGGAGCACAGATACGCAGTATTTT
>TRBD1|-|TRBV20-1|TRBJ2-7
CSASTPGQHYEQYF
TGCAGTGCTAGTACTCCGGGACAGCACTACGAGCAGTACTTC
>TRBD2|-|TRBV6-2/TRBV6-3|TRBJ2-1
CASSSGLAGDNEQFF
TGTGCCAGCAGTTCGGGACTAGCGGGGGACAATGAGCAGTTCTTC
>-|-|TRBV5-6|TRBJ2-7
CASSLANYEQYF
TGTGCCAGCAGCTTGGCCAACTACGAGCAGTACTTC
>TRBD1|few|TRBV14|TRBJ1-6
CASSPGQGGRSYNSPLHF
TGTGCCAGCAGCCCGGGACAGGGGGGACGCTCCTATAATTCACCCCTCCACTTT
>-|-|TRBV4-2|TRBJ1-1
CASSQDRVEAFF
TGTGCCAGCAGCCAAGACAGGGTTGAAGCTTTCTTT
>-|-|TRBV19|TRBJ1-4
CASSLMAGEEKLFF
TGTGCCAGTAGTTTAATGGCAGGGGAGGAAAAACTGTTTTTT
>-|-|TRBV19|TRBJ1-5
CASSRFGQPEEPQHF
TGTGCCAGTAGTAGATTCGGACAGCCGGAGGAGCCCCAGCATTTT
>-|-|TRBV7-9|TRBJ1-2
CASSLGETGYGYTF
TGTGCCAGCAGCCTGGGGGAGACAGGCTATGGCTACACCTTC
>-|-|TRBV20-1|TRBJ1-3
CSAASGNTIYF
TGCAGTGCGGCCTCGGGAAACACCATATATTTT
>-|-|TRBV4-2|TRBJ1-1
CASSQEGVRDTEAFF
TGTGCCAGCAGCCAAGAAGGGGTTCGGGACACTGAAGCTTTCTTT
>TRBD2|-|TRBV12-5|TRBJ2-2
CASGSLAGGPGTGELFF
TGTGCTAGTGGATCCCTAGCGGGGGGGCCAGGCACCGGGGAGCTGTTTTTT
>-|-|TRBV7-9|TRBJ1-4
CAIRDTEKLFF
TGTGCCATCCGGGACACTGAAAAACTGTTTTTT
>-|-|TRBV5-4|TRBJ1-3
CASSPGGTGNTIYF
TGTGCCAGCAGCCCCGGGGGGACTGGAAACACCATATATTTT
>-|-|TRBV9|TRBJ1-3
CASSAPEGSGNTIYF
TGTGCCAGCAGCGCCCCGGAGGGATCTGGAAACACCATATATTTT
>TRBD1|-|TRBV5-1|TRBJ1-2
CASSSHGTGGDYGYTF
TGCGCCAGCAGCTCGCACGGAACAGGGGGCGACTATGGCTACACCTTC
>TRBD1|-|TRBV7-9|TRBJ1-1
CASSLGRQGAGTEAFF
TGTGCCAGCAGCTTAGGCCGACAGGGGGCAGGGACTGAAGCTTTCTTT
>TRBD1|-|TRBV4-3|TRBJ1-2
CASSQDRVKGYTF
TGCGCCAGCAGCCAGGACAGGGTTAAGGGCTACACCTTC
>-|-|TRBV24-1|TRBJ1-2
CATSDSHGDYGYTF
TGTGCCACCAGTGATTCCCACGGTGACTATGGCTACACCTTC
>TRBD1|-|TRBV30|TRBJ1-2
CAWSDTGGNGYTF
TGTGCCTGGAGTGACACAGGGGGCAATGGCTACACCTTC
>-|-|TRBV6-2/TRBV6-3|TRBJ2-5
CASSHNQETQYF
TGTGCCAGCAGCCACAACCAAGAGACCCAGTACTTC
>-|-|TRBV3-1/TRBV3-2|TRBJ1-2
CASSQDLYRNYGYTF
TGTGCCAGCAGCCAAGATCTTTACAGAAACTATGGCTACACCTTC
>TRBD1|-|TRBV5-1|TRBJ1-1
CASSPTGGGTEAFF
TGCGCCAGCAGCCCTACAGGGGGAGGCACTGAAGCTTTCTTT
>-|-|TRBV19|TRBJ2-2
CASSITVVGELFF
TGTGCCAGTAGTATTACAGTCGTCGGGGAGCTGTTTTTT
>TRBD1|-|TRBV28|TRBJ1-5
CASSLGQGGLNQPQHF
TGTGCCAGCAGTTTAGGACAGGGCGGGTTAAATCAGCCCCAGCATTTT
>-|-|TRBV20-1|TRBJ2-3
CSAYEDTQYF
TGCAGTGCATATGAGGATACGCAGTATTTT
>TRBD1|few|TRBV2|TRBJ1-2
CASSEGTGGMIEGYTF
TGTGCCAGCAGTGAAGGGACAGGGGGCATGATAGAGGGCTACACCTTC
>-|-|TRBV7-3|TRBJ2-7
CASSLGASYEQYF
TGTGCCAGCAGCTTAGGGGCCTCCTACGAGCAGTACTTC
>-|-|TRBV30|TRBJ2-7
CAWSVGLGGYEQYF
TGTGCCTGGAGTGTCGGACTGGGAGGCTACGAGCAGTACTTC
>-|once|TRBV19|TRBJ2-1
CASSIVRGGEQFF
TGTGCCAGTAGTATAGTTCGGGGAGGAGAGCAGTTCTTC
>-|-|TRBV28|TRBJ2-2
CASSPPTSPPGELFF
TGTGCCAGCAGTCCCCCGACTAGTCCTCCCGGGGAGCTGTTTTTT
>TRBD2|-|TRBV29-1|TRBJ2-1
CSVEVPGLAAPYNEQFF
TGCAGCGTTGAAGTACCGGGACTAGCGGCCCCCTACAATGAGCAGTTCTTC
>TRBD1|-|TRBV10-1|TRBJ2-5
CVENRGETQYF
TGCGTCGAGAACAGGGGAGAGACCCAGTACTTC